This T cell receptor beta chain was captured by sequencing in a study of shared clonotypes between healthy human individuals. Notes on the study in general: In having few donors, the study represented limited genetic and exposure-history diversity. The study found roughly 5% of naive CD4 clonotypes shared across a few donors. When compared with the clonotypes that were shared by all four sorted-subset donors, the non-shared clonotypes turned out to have lower generation probabilities.

In this sample, this clone turned up once. The antigen is not known. From germline, CDR1 is GTSNPN and CDR2 SVGIG (reference sequence). The CDR3 totals 9 residues. Per the original methods: From ImmunoSEQ came sequences covering only the junction and carrying no quality scores, so filtering differed. Produced via immunoSEQ multiplex PCR; TCRdb's table is partial and in-frame only. That table furnishes V, J and clone size, whereas the DNA furnished D and trimming. This sample has about 2.3 million clones, with less than 95% found just once. Material for sequencing was naive CD4+ T cells from PBMCs. Sample subset: CD45RA+ positively selected. The clonotype originates from a man between 18 and 35 years old in good health. Some clones in this sample may be carry-over from other donors' samples. J is TRBJ2-1 and V is TRBV30; D gene ambiguous. The CDR3 region is CATNNEQFF. For the CDR3, the DNA is TGTGCAACGAACAATGAGCAGTTCTTC.